Included here is one T cell receptor beta chain sequence, with context. What it binds is not known. Trimming took off 3 bases at V and 3 bases at J, with 4 bases between the two ends. CDR1 and CDR2 (germline): SEHNR, FQNEAQ (reference sequence). The CDR3 runs 12 residues. MiXCR, applied by TCRdb to the reads, yields one record per CDR3 protein. The table has hundreds of thousands of distinct CDR3 sequences, about 33% seen once. The source of the sample is a study of T cell repertoires in cytomegalovirus infection. Regarding the study as a whole: Of the TCR beta families, the public ones yielded a cumulative frequency that identified carriers of CMV plus the relevant HLA. It was HLA-C-restricted CMV-specific TCR beta clonotypes that dominated the response ex vivo.

The sequence was collected from a human donor in good health (CMV status not recorded). Some clones in this sample may be carry-over from other donors' samples. The J gene is TRBJ2-3, the V gene TRBV7-9, with unresolved D. The input for sequencing was cultured PBMCs, taken from culture after CMV antigen stimulation. CDR3 DNA: TGTGCCAGCAGCTTTCAAACAGATACGCAGTATTTT. It codes for CASSFQTDTQYF.